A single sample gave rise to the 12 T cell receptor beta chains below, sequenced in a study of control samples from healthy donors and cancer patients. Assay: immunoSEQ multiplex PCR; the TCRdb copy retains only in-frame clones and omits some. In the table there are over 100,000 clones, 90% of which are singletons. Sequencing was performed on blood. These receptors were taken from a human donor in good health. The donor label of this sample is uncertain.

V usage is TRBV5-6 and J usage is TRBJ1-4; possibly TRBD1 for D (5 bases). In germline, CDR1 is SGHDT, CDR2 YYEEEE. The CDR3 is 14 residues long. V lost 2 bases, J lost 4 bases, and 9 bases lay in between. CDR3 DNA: TGTGCCAGCAGCTTCGACAGTTATAATGAAAAACTGTTTTTT. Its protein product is CASSFDSYNEKLFF.

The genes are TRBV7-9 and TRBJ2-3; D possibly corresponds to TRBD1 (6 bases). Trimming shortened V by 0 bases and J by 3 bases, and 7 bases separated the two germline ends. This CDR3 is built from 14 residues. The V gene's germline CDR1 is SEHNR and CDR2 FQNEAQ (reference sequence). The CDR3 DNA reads TGTGCCAGCAGCTTAGCCCAGGGGACAGATACGCAGTATTTT. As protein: CASSLAQGTDTQYF.

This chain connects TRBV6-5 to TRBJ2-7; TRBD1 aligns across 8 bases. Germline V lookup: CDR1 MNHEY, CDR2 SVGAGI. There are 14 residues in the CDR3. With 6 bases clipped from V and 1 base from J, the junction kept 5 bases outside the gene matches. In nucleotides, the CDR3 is TGTGCCAGCAGCGTACAGGGGGAGTCCTACGAGCAGTACTTC. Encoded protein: CASSVQGESYEQYF.

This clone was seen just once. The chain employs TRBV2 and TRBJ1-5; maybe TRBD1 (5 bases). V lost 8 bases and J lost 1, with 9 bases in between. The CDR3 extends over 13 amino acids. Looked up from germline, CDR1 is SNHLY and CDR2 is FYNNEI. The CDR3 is CASQGGSNQPQHF. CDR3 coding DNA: TGTGCCAGCCAGGGTGGGAGCAATCAGCCCCAGCATTTT.

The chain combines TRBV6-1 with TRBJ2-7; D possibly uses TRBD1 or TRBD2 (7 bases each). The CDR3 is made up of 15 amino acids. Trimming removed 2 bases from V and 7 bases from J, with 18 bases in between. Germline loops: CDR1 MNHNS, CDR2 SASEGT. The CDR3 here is CASSEPARGGPEQYF. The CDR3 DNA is TGTGCCAGCAGTGAACCGGCCAGGGGGGGACCGGAGCAGTACTTC.

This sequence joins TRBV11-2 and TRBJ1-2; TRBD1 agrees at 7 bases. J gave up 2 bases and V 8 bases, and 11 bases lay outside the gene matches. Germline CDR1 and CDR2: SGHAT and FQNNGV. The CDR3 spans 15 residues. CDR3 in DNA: TGTGCCAGCCGGAGGACAGGCAGCCCAAACTATGGCTACACCTTC. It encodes CASRRTGSPNYGYTF.

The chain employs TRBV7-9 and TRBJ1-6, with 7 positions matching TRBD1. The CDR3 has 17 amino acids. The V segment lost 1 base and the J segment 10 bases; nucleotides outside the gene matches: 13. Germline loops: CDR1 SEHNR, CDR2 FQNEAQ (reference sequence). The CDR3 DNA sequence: TGTGCCAGCAGCTTAGTGGTAGGGGCAGGGGGTTTCTCACCCCTCCACTTT. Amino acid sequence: CASSLVVGAGGFSPLHF.

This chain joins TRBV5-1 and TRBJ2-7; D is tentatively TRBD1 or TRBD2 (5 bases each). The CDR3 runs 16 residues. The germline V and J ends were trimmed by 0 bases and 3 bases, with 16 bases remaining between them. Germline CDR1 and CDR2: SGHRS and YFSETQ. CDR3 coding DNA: TGCGCCAGCAGCTTGGAGGGCGGGCAGGGCGGCTACGAGCAGTACTTC. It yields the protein CASSLEGGQGGYEQYF.

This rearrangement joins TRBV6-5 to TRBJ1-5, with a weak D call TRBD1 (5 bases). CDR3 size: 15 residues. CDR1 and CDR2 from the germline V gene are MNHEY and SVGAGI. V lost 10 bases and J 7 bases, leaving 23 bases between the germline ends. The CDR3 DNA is TGTGCCACCTCACCGGGGTCGGGGGTCTGGCAGCCCCAGCATTTT. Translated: CATSPGSGVWQPQHF.

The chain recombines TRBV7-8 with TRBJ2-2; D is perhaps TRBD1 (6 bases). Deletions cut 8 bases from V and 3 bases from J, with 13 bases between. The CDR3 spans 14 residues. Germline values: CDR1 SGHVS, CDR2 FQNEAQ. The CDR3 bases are TGTGCCAGCTTGCAGGGGCACGACACCGGGGAGCTGTTTTTT. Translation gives CASLQGHDTGELFF.

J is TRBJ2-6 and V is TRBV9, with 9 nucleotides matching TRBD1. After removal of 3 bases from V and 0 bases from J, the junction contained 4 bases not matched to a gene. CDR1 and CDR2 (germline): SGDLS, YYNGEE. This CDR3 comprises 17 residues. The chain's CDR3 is CASSAGQGTSGANVLTF. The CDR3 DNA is TGTGCCAGCAGCGCAGGACAGGGGACCTCTGGGGCCAACGTCCTGACTTTC.

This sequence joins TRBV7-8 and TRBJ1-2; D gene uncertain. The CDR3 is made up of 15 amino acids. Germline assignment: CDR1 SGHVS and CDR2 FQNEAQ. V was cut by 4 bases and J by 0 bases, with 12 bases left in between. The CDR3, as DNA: TGTGCCAGCAGCTCCCATCTCGAGGCTAACTATGGCTACACCTTC. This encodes CASSSHLEANYGYTF.